The 6 T cell receptor beta chains reported below all come from one sample, sequenced in a study of technical replicates of blood from several donors. Measured with immunoSEQ multiplex PCR; TCRdb has only the in-frame clones, and not every one. The repertoire consists of tens of thousands of clones, with 75% to 95% occurring once and the leading ten covering approximately 0.41%. Input material: T cells isolated from PBMCs. The receptors originated from a human donor in good health.

This sequence joins TRBV6-5 and TRBJ1-1, with D maybe TRBD1 (5 bases). Germline assignment: CDR1 MNHEY and CDR2 SVGAGI. CDR3 length: 11 residues. Trimming cost V 6 bases and J 7 bases, with 9 bases left between them. CDR3 DNA: TGTGCCAGCAGCCGCCAGGGTGAAGCTTTCTTT. Translation gives CASSRQGEAFF.

V is TRBV6-1 and J is TRBJ2-2, with 7 bases that match TRBD2. V dropped 0 bases and J dropped 4; count of bases not matched to a gene: 8. Germline loops: CDR1 MNHNS, CDR2 SASEGT. The CDR3 is made up of 17 amino acids. CDR3 coding DNA: TGTGCCAGCAGTGAAGCGCCTCGGGAGGACCCCACCGGGGAGCTGTTTTTT. It encodes CASSEAPREDPTGELFF.

The chain uses TRBV7-9 and TRBJ2-2; possible D gene TRBD2, 6 bases. This CDR3 contains 17 residues. Looked up from germline, CDR1 is SEHNR and CDR2 is FQNEAQ (reference sequence). Between the trimmed V and J ends, which lost 5 bases and 0 bases, there was a span of 16 bases. CDR3 bases: TGTGCCAGCAGCCCCCGGGCGACTAGTGCGAACACCGGGGAGCTGTTTTTT. Amino acids: CASSPRATSANTGELFF.

The V call is TRBV13, the J call TRBJ2-7, with 11 bases matching TRBD1. The CDR3 loop spans 16 amino acids. CDR1 and CDR2 from the germline V gene are PRHDT and FYEKMQ (reference sequence). V shed 5 bases, J shed 3 bases, and the junction held 9 bases outside the gene matches. In DNA form, the CDR3 reads TGTGCCAGCAGCACCAGGTTGGGGACAGGGGGCTACGAGCAGTACTTC. Translation gives CASSTRLGTGGYEQYF.

This clone was counted a single time. The chain links TRBV7-3 to TRBJ1-1, with 9 bases lining up with TRBD1. After removal of 5 bases from V and 1 base from J, the junction contained 2 bases not matched to a gene. The CDR3 is 14 residues long. Germline V gene data show CDR1 as SGHTA and CDR2 as FQGTGA. CDR3: CASSPTGGNTEAFF. Here the CDR3 DNA reads TGTGCCAGCAGCCCGACAGGGGGGAACACTGAAGCTTTCTTT. The full variable domain, its missing parts supplied by reference TRBV7-3 and TRBJ1-1, is GAGVSQTPSNKVTEKGKYVELRCDPISGHTALYWYRQSLGQGPEFLIYFQGTGAADDSGLPNDRFFAVRPEGSVSTLKIQRTERGDSAVYLCASSPTGGNTEAFFGQGTRLTVV.

The chain uses TRBV10-3 and TRBJ2-7, with 9 bases fitting TRBD1. The germline V gene has CDR1 ENHRY and CDR2 SYGVKD. The CDR3 has 13 residues. V lost 5 bases and J lost 7; bases outside the gene matches: 6. CDR3 in DNA: TGTGCCATCAGTACCGGGACAGGGAGGGAGCAGTACTTC. This translates into CAISTGTGREQYF.